This T cell receptor beta chain was recovered during a study of CD8 T cell repertoires and HIV-1 epitope variants. The table came from immunoSEQ multiplex PCR; TCRdb's copy has only in-frame clones and leaves some out. The profile covers about 5,400 clones, with around 65% appearing a single time and nearly 45% taken by the ten largest. This clone was counted a few times. The antigen is not known. The CDR3 spans 12 residues. V shed 5 bases and J shed 10 bases, with 12 bases lying between them. In germline, CDR1 is MNHEY, CDR2 SVGAGI. The chain employs TRBV6-5 and TRBJ2-1; D is tentatively TRBD1 or TRBD2 (5 bases each). Material: cultured CD8+ T cells derived from PBMCs. The sequence was obtained from a male donor with HIV. The CDR3 loop reads CASSPGGGEQFF. In DNA form, the CDR3 reads TGTGCCAGCAGTCCTGGGGGTGGCGAGCAGTTCTTC.